The 22 T cell receptor beta chains listed next were all sequenced from one sample in a study of PD-1 blockade in classical Hodgkin lymphoma (dated by TCRdb to about 2020). The library was prepared using the immunoSEQ multiplex PCR assay. This is the immuneACCESS table as TCRdb keeps it, with only in-frame sequences that have V and J called. A part of the clones is gone; compared with another copy, unresolved V genes explain less than half, and the rest is unexplained. This sample gives some 30,000 clones in total; approximately 85% of them show up just once. The biggest ten clones account for approximately 17% of the sample. This sample's time point label indicates: cycle 4 day 1 (C4D1), after six to seven weeks of nivolumab. Every trial patient had relapsed following autologous stem cell transplantation, and prior brentuximab vedotin exposure was what differed among cohorts A, B and C. Sequencing used peripheral blood mononuclear cells (PBMCs), obtained before the fourth cycle of nivolumab. Every receptor here comes from a human donor with classical Hodgkin lymphoma.

This chain joins TRBV30 and TRBJ1-2; the D is unclear. This CDR3 contains 14 residues. Germline assignment: CDR1 GTSNPN and CDR2 SVGIG (reference sequence). With 6 bases removed from V and 3 bases from J, the gap between germline ends came to 17 bases. CDR3 in amino acids: CACQGPGGDYGYTF. The DNA of the CDR3 is TGTGCCTGCCAAGGGCCAGGCGGGGACTATGGCTACACCTTC.

This clone appeared a few times. This chain connects TRBV19 to TRBJ1-1; maybe TRBD1 (6 bases). This CDR3 region has 13 residues. Germline V gene lookup returns CDR1 LNHDA and CDR2 SQIVND (reference sequence). The V end lost 3 bases, the J end lost 5 bases, and 10 bases lay between the germline ends. As DNA, the CDR3 is TGTGCCAGTAGTATTCCACAGGGAACTGAAGCTTTCTTT. Protein product: CASSIPQGTEAFF.

The V call is TRBV4-3, the J call TRBJ1-1, with D hard to call. Per the germline V gene, CDR1 is LGHNA and CDR2 is YSLEER. V was shortened by 0 bases and J by 1 base, with 18 bases between the two germline ends. The CDR3 is made up of 18 amino acids. Here the CDR3 reads CASSQDHRMSIGNTEAFF. The CDR3 DNA sequence: TGCGCCAGCAGCCAAGATCACCGGATGTCAATTGGGAACACTGAAGCTTTCTTT.

The CDR3 sequence is CASSLASTSGGANEQFF. CDR3 coding DNA: TGCGCCAGCAGCTTGGCCTCGACTAGCGGGGGGGCCAATGAGCAGTTCTTC. The chain uses TRBV5-1 and TRBJ2-1, with 14 positions matching TRBD2. This CDR3 has 17 residues. The germline gives CDR1 SGHRS, CDR2 YFSETQ. V trimming: 0 bases; J trimming: 6 bases; junction bases outside the gene matches: 5.

V is TRBV27 and J is TRBJ2-7, with D perhaps TRBD2 (6 bases). V was pared by 7 bases and J by 6 bases, with 19 bases between. This CDR3 has 14 residues. Per germline, CDR1 MNHEY and CDR2 SMNVEV (reference sequence). The CDR3 is CASMSKAGLLEQYF. In DNA form, the CDR3 reads TGTGCCAGCATGTCTAAAGCGGGCCTCCTCGAGCAGTACTTC.

The chain links TRBV10-1 to TRBJ2-3; a weak D match, TRBD2 (5 bases). This CDR3 region has 12 residues. The V gene's germline CDR1 is WNHNN and CDR2 SYGVQD (reference sequence). The V and J ends lost 8 bases and 0 bases respectively, with 6 bases between them. The CDR3 DNA follows: TGCGCCAGCGGGGAGAGCACAGATACGCAGTATTTT. Encoded protein: CASGESTDTQYF.

This clone is judged medium-sized (0.01 to 0.1%). V is TRBV4-3 and J is TRBJ1-6; no clear D. Looked up from germline, CDR1 is LGHNA and CDR2 is YSLEER. There are 15 residues in the CDR3. V gave up 0 bases and J gave up 9 bases, with 12 bases separating them. In DNA, the CDR3 is TGCGCCAGCAGCCAAGACCAACTAGGGATTTCACCCCTCCACTTT. It yields the protein CASSQDQLGISPLHF.

The chain employs TRBV7-9 and TRBJ1-4, with a possible D match to TRBD1 (6 bases). This CDR3 has 14 amino acids. Germline assignment: CDR1 SEHNR and CDR2 FQNEAQ (reference sequence). Trimming removed 4 bases from V and 5 bases from J, with 11 bases in between. The CDR3 sequence is CASSWGQGNEKLFF. CDR3 bases: TGTGCCAGCAGCTGGGGGCAGGGGAATGAAAAACTGTTTTTT.

This clone is labeled as medium-sized. The chain uses TRBV9 and TRBJ1-5; D is unclear. V was shortened by 3 bases and J by 0 bases, with 10 bases between the two germline ends. The CDR3 sequence is 15 residues long. The germline CDR1 and CDR2 sequences are SGDLS and YYNGEE. The CDR3 here is CASSGTRYSNQPQHF. Here the CDR3 DNA reads TGTGCCAGCAGCGGTACACGATATAGCAATCAGCCCCAGCATTTT.

This chain uses TRBV28 with TRBJ2-1, with D possibly matching TRBD2 (6 bases). The CDR3 totals 18 residues. The V gene's germline CDR1 is MDHEN and CDR2 SYDVKM. V was shortened by 1 base and J by 3 bases, with 19 bases between the two germline ends. CDR3 residues: CASSLYHQRWTIYNEQFF. In DNA form, the CDR3 reads TGTGCCAGCAGTTTATATCACCAAAGGTGGACTATCTACAATGAGCAGTTCTTC. The full variable domain, with the rest looked up from reference TRBV28 and TRBJ2-1, is DVKVTQSSRYLVKRTGEKVFLECVQDMDHENMFWYRQDPGLGLRLIYFSYDVKMKEKGDIPEGYSVSREKKERFSLILESASTNQTSMYLCASSLYHQRWTIYNEQFFGPGTRLTVL.

The gene calls are TRBV6-5 and TRBJ1-1; D gene uncertain. Per the germline V gene, CDR1 is MNHEY and CDR2 is SVGAGI. Trimming left V 0 bases short and J 0 bases short, with 5 bases between. CDR3 size: 14 residues. CDR3 in DNA: TGTGCCAGCAGTTACTCGGGCATGAACACTGAAGCTTTCTTT. Translated, it gives CASSYSGMNTEAFF.

V is TRBV5-1 and J is TRBJ2-7, with 10 bases identical to TRBD2. The CDR3 totals 13 residues. J gave up 5 bases and V 4 bases, and 3 bases lay outside the gene matches. Germline V gene data show CDR1 as SGHRS and CDR2 as YFSETQ. The chain's CDR3 is CASSVTSGHEQYV. In DNA, the CDR3 is TGCGCCAGCAGCGTGACTAGCGGGCACGAGCAGTACGTC.

This clone was observed once. The chain carries TRBV28 and TRBJ1-5; TRBD1 might be the D (6 bases). The ends were cut back, 3 bases at V and 2 bases at J, with 20 bases in the middle. The germline V gene encodes CDR1 MDHEN and CDR2 SYDVKM. The CDR3 is 18 amino acids. The chain's CDR3 is CASSFVKGVMGGNQPQHF. The CDR3 DNA follows: TGTGCCAGCAGTTTTGTGAAGGGGGTGATGGGGGGCAATCAGCCCCAGCATTTT. Combining the CDR3 with reference TRBV28 and TRBJ1-5 gives the whole variable domain DVKVTQSSRYLVKRTGEKVFLECVQDMDHENMFWYRQDPGLGLRLIYFSYDVKMKEKGDIPEGYSVSREKKERFSLILESASTNQTSMYLCASSFVKGVMGGNQPQHFGDGTRLSIL.

The genes are TRBV10-3 and TRBJ1-6, with a weak D call TRBD1 (5 bases). The CDR3 length is 13 residues. The germline CDR1 and CDR2 sequences are ENHRY and SYGVKD. V lost 7 bases and J lost 12, with 16 bases in between. This CDR3 reads CAITADSGEPLHF. Here the CDR3 DNA reads TGTGCCATCACAGCTGACAGCGGAGAACCCCTCCACTTT.

CDR3 DNA: TGTGCCAGCAGGGTTGGGGGGCCTGACACTGAAGCTTTCTTT. It is translated as CASRVGGPDTEAFF. The rearrangement uses TRBV5-5 and TRBJ1-1; D is possibly TRBD1 (6 bases). Trimming took 5 bases from V and 3 from J, leaving 14 bases between them. The CDR3 runs to 14 residues. Germline assignment: CDR1 SGHKS and CDR2 YYEKEE (reference sequence).

This clone was detected once. The chain links TRBV7-2 to TRBJ2-1; possibly TRBD2 for D (5 bases). V was pared by 3 bases and J by 6 bases, with 18 bases between. The germline CDR1 and CDR2 sequences are SGHTA and FQGNSA. The CDR3 is 16 residues long. The CDR3 region is CASSFRLRGAPNEQFF. For the CDR3, the DNA is TGTGCCAGCAGCTTCAGACTTCGGGGAGCTCCCAATGAGCAGTTCTTC.

V and J are TRBV5-6 and TRBJ1-2; 9 bases are shared with TRBD1. Germline V gene sequence: CDR1 SGHDT, CDR2 YYEEEE. The CDR3 covers 14 residues. With 3 bases clipped from V and 6 bases from J, the junction kept 6 bases outside the gene matches. This CDR3 reads CASSSGQGSHGYTF. For the CDR3, the DNA is TGTGCCAGCAGCTCCGGACAGGGGAGCCATGGCTACACCTTC.

CDR3 nucleotides: TGTGCCAGCAGCTTAGCGTTAAGCAATCAGCCCCAGCATTTT. Amino acid sequence: CASSLALSNQPQHF. J is TRBJ1-5 and V is TRBV7-9; D is ambiguous. V lost 0 bases to trimming and J lost 1 base, with 4 bases between them. Looked up from germline, CDR1 is SEHNR and CDR2 is FQNEAQ (reference sequence). This CDR3 has 14 amino acids.

This rearrangement joins TRBV29-1 to TRBJ1-2; D uncertain. Per the germline V gene, CDR1 is SQVTM and CDR2 is ANQGSEA. There are 12 residues in the CDR3. Trimming pared 4 bases from V and 5 bases from J, leaving 11 bases between. The CDR3 is CSVVLADYGYTF. The CDR3 DNA follows: TGCAGCGTTGTCCTGGCCGATTATGGCTACACCTTC.

The chain employs TRBV29-1 and TRBJ1-1; a weak D match, TRBD1 (5 bases). The CDR3 extends over 11 amino acids. The V end was cut by 4 bases, the J end by 11 bases, with 14 bases between. Germline V gene data show CDR1 as SQVTM and CDR2 as ANQGSEA. This CDR3 reads CSVAGEPWAFF. DNA of the CDR3: TGCAGCGTTGCGGGGGAACCGTGGGCTTTCTTT.

The rearrangement links TRBV7-2 to TRBJ2-2; 8 positions agree with TRBD2. This CDR3 has 15 amino acids. V was clipped by 0 bases and J by 3 bases; unmatched bases: 0. The germline V gene encodes CDR1 SGHTA and CDR2 FQGNSA. The CDR3 coding sequence is TGTGCCAGCAGCTTAGCGCGGGGGGACACCGGGGAGCTGTTTTTT. Translating it yields CASSLARGDTGELFF.

The V and J genes are TRBV11-3 and TRBJ2-7; 11 nucleotides agree with TRBD2. CDR3 length: 16 residues. CDR1 and CDR2 (germline): SGHNT, YENEEA. V lost 5 bases, J lost 6 bases, and 12 bases stayed unmatched. The CDR3 bases are TGTGCCAGCAGCCTTGGACAACTAGCGGGAGAGGGCGAGCAGTACTTC. Translation: CASSLGQLAGEGEQYF.